This T cell receptor (beta chain) comes out of a study of molecular identifiers for immune sequencing clone quantification. Findings and limits, study-wide: Clones above 20 RNA copies contained over 98% of effector molecules but under 1% of naive ones.

This clonotype has ten or more counts. What it binds is not known. V gave up 5 bases and J gave up 0 bases; unmatched junction bases: 6. CDR1 is MNHEY and CDR2 is SMNVEV in the germline V gene (reference sequence). This CDR3 is 16 amino acids long. Every naive CD8 library was made from between about 18,000 and 1,100,000 sorted cells with 10%, 30% or 50% RNA. Naive CD8 T cells were FACS-sorted by CD8+CD4-CCR7+CD45RA+ markers. Libraries of bulk TCR were made by previously described methods (with listed TCR primers). TCRdb fed the PCR reads into MiXCR, producing one record per CDR3 protein. The sample has 97,000 or so distinct CDR3 sequences, less than 25% seen once; the top ten hold more than 0.8%.

This TCR came from a human donor in good health. Some libraries in this study had Jurkat cell RNA spiked in. The source material was naive CD8+ T cells from blood, with Jurkat cell RNA spiked in. Subset described: FACS-sorted CD8+CD4-CCR7+CD45RA+ naive T cells. This chain connects TRBV27 to TRBJ1-1; TRBD1 aligns across 10 bases. The CDR3 loop reads CASSEWDRGLNTEAFF. The CDR3 DNA sequence: TGTGCCAGCAGTGAATGGGACAGGGGATTGAACACTGAAGCTTTCTTT.